The clone carrying this T cell receptor (beta chain) was detected many times. The target antigen is unknown. The entry originates in a study of neurological immune-mediated disorders. Unmatched junction bases numbered 6, after V lost 4 bases and J lost 5 bases. The CDR3 contains 14 residues. Germline values: CDR1 SGHRS, CDR2 YFSETQ. Findings and caveats of the study: Because no CDR3 amino acid sequences were shared across subjects by expanded clones, private repertoires were suggested in all groups.

Each sequencing run yielded over 190 million TCR-beta sequences from 15-18 subjects. TCRdb re-called the 5' RACE reads with MiXCR, one entry per CDR3 protein. This table holds around 47,000 distinct CDR3 sequences, about an eighth found once. From 2 million PBMCs stored at -80 C, the unsorted libraries were generated. Material: PBMCs. This TCR was sampled from a female donor in good health. V and J are TRBV5-1 and TRBJ1-1; 9 nucleotides agree with TRBD1. In DNA, the CDR3 is TGCGCCAGCAGCCCCCGGACAGGGGTGACTGAAGCTTTCTTT. Protein product: CASSPRTGVTEAFF.